One and the same sample provided the 32 T cell receptor beta chains below, sequenced in a study of T cell clones after liver transplantation. The table came from immunoSEQ multiplex PCR; TCRdb's copy has only in-frame clones and leaves some out. The data contain 85,000 to 110,000 clones, about 80% of them singletons. This specimen consisted of CD4+ T cells from blood, obtained about 50 months after liver transplant. These receptors came from a human patient who received a liver transplant. A share of the T cells may be of graft donor origin.

CDR3 residues: CASSLAADTYNEQFF. CDR3 nucleotide sequence: TGTGCCAGCAGCTTAGCAGCGGACACCTACAATGAGCAGTTCTTC. This rearrangement joins TRBV11-1 to TRBJ2-1; D may match TRBD1 or TRBD2 (5 bases each). Looked up from germline, CDR1 is SGHAT and CDR2 is FQDESV (reference sequence). This CDR3 is 15 amino acids long. Trimming removed 0 bases from V and 2 bases from J, with 8 bases in between.

The J gene is TRBJ2-1, the V gene TRBV7-9, with 10 bases lining up with TRBD1. CDR1 is SEHNR, CDR2 FQNEAQ, per germline (reference sequence). The length of the CDR3 is 15 residues. V shed 5 bases, J shed 7 bases, and the junction held 8 bases outside the gene matches. CDR3 region: CASSPARTGGNEQFF. The CDR3 region has the DNA TGTGCCAGCAGCCCCGCAAGGACAGGGGGTAATGAGCAGTTCTTC. Variable domain in full (rest from reference TRBV7-9 and TRBJ2-1): DTGVSQNPRHKITKRGQNVTFRCDPISEHNRLYWYRQTLGQGPEFLTYFQNEAQLEKSRLLSDRFSAERPKGSFSTLEIQRTEQGDSAMYLCASSPARTGGNEQFFGPGTRLTVL.

The chain uses TRBV7-2 and TRBJ1-4; the D gene is possibly TRBD1 (6 bases). The CDR3 covers 14 residues. CDR1 is SGHTA, CDR2 FQGNSA, per germline. Deletions cut 4 bases from V and 4 bases from J, with 10 bases between. Here the CDR3 reads CASSSRTVNEKLFF. Here the CDR3 DNA reads TGTGCCAGCAGCTCGAGGACAGTTAATGAAAAACTGTTTTTT.

V gene TRBV7-7 combines with J gene TRBJ2-2; either TRBD1 or TRBD2 may fit D (5 bases each). CDR1 and CDR2 (germline): SSHAT, FNYEAQ (reference sequence). Deletions cut 6 bases from V and 6 bases from J, with 14 bases between. CDR3 length equals 14 residues. The CDR3 DNA sequence: TGTGCCAGCAGGGGGGACCACGGCGCCGGGGAGCTGTTTTTT. Encoded protein: CASRGDHGAGELFF.

The chain is built from TRBV18 and TRBJ2-7, with TRBD1 identical over 7 bases. Germline V lookup: CDR1 KGHSH, CDR2 LQKENI. V shed 5 bases and J 5 bases; nucleotides not matched to a gene: 6. The CDR3 contains 13 residues. CDR3 residues: CASSKGGSDEQYF. The CDR3 DNA sequence: TGTGCCAGCTCAAAAGGGGGCAGCGACGAGCAGTACTTC.

V usage is TRBV19 and J usage is TRBJ2-7; TRBD2 matches at 8 bases. Trimming at V came to 8 bases and at J to 5 bases, leaving 8 bases not matched to a gene. The CDR3 is 13 residues long. Germline V gene sequence: CDR1 LNHDA, CDR2 SQIVND (reference sequence). The chain's CDR3 is CASRGGGENEQYF. In DNA form, the CDR3 reads TGTGCCAGTCGGGGGGGAGGAGAAAACGAGCAGTACTTC.

This chain links TRBV20-1 with TRBJ2-4, with D maybe TRBD1 (5 bases). Germline CDR1 DFQATT, CDR2 SNEGSKA (reference sequence). Trimming took off 1 base at V and 9 bases at J, with 7 bases between the two ends. The CDR3 runs 11 residues. The chain's CDR3 is CSARAQGIQYF. CDR3 DNA: TGCAGTGCTAGAGCCCAGGGCATTCAGTACTTC.

The chain has TRBV25-1 and TRBJ2-7, with 9 bases lining up with TRBD1. CDR3 length: 15 amino acids. J lost 3 bases, V lost 3 bases, and 6 bases had no gene match. Germline V gives CDR1 MGHDK, CDR2 SYGVNS. CDR3 protein: CASSDGTGGIYEQYF. The DNA for the CDR3 is TGTGCCAGCAGTGACGGTACAGGGGGCATCTACGAGCAGTACTTC.

This clone came up a few times. This sequence joins TRBV5-6 and TRBJ1-2; 8 bases align to TRBD1. J gave up 4 bases and V 0 bases, and 5 bases lay outside the gene matches. In germline, CDR1 is SGHDT, CDR2 YYEEEE. The CDR3 runs to 15 residues. The CDR3 region is CASSLVTGAVYGYTF. For the CDR3, the DNA is TGTGCCAGCAGCTTGGTGACAGGGGCCGTCTATGGCTACACCTTC.

In this sample, this clone turned up a few times. The chain recombines TRBV10-3 with TRBJ2-1; D uncertain. The CDR3 sequence is 11 residues long. CDR1 ENHRY and CDR2 SYGVKD come from the germline V gene. V was cut by 8 bases and J by 6 bases, with 8 bases left in between. The CDR3 here is CAISPANEQFF. The DNA for the CDR3 is TGTGCCATCTCCCCGGCCAATGAGCAGTTCTTC.

The J gene is TRBJ2-2, the V gene TRBV5-1; no firm D call. CDR3 length equals 15 residues. The germline V gene encodes CDR1 SGHRS and CDR2 YFSETQ. Trimming cost V 0 bases and J 3 bases, with 9 bases left between them. The CDR3 reads CASSLVARYTGELFF. The DNA of the CDR3 is TGCGCCAGCAGCTTGGTGGCAAGATACACCGGGGAGCTGTTTTTT.

V and J are TRBV2 and TRBJ2-2, with 9 bases matching TRBD1. Germline V lookup: CDR1 SNHLY, CDR2 FYNNEI. V dropped 4 bases and J dropped 5; count of bases not matched to a gene: 5. CDR3 length: 15 residues. Written as DNA, the CDR3 is TGTGCCAGCAGTGGGAGGACAGGGGTTACCGGGGAGCTGTTTTTT. This gives the protein CASSGRTGVTGELFF. Variable domain in full (rest from reference TRBV2 and TRBJ2-2): EPEVTQTPSHQVTQMGQEVILRCVPISNHLYFYWYRQILGQKVEFLVSFYNNEISEKSEIFDDQFSVERPDGSNFTLKIRSTKLEDSAMYFCASSGRTGVTGELFFGEGSRLTVL.

The V and J genes are TRBV7-2 and TRBJ1-3; D gene ambiguous. Trimming removed 5 bases at V and 7 bases at J, with 18 bases between. The CDR3 runs 15 residues. Germline V gene sequence: CDR1 SGHTA, CDR2 FQGNSA. CDR3 coding DNA: TGTGCCAGCAGCCTGGACTTAACTCCGAGGAACACCATATATTTT. Its protein is CASSLDLTPRNTIYF.

The table lists this clone with a few counts. The V call is TRBV19, the J call TRBJ2-3; 7 bases map to TRBD2. CDR3 length equals 14 residues. Per germline, CDR1 LNHDA and CDR2 SQIVND (reference sequence). The V gene end was trimmed by 10 bases and the J gene end by 0 bases; junction bases not matched to a gene: 7. Written as DNA, the CDR3 is TGTGCCACTGATAGCGGGTCTAGCACAGATACGCAGTATTTT. Protein sequence: CATDSGSSTDTQYF.

The chain couples TRBV9 to TRBJ2-3, with TRBD2 identical over 7 bases. With V trimmed by 0 bases and J by 2 bases, 9 bases remained unmatched. CDR3 size: 17 residues. Germline CDR1 is SGDLS and CDR2 is YYNGEE. CDR3 region: CASSVGSSGIFTDTQYF. The CDR3 coding sequence is TGTGCCAGCAGCGTAGGCTCTAGCGGCATCTTCACAGATACGCAGTATTTT.

The V and J genes are TRBV29-1 and TRBJ1-5; D uncertain. Trimming pared 5 bases from V and 5 bases from J, leaving 13 bases between. Germline V CDR1 and CDR2: SQVTM, ANQGSEA. CDR3 length: 13 amino acids. CDR3 DNA: TGCAGCGTTCTTTCGTACCCTGATCAGCCCCAGCATTTT. Translated, it gives CSVLSYPDQPQHF.

This clone was detected a few times. V usage is TRBV9 and J usage is TRBJ2-7; the D gene is possibly TRBD1 (5 bases). Germline V gene lookup returns CDR1 SGDLS and CDR2 YYNGEE. The CDR3 length is 14 residues. V gave up 3 bases and J gave up 2 bases, with 12 bases separating them. CDR3 loop: CASSAQGGPYEQYF. CDR3 DNA sequence: TGTGCCAGCAGCGCCCAGGGTGGACCCTACGAGCAGTACTTC.

CDR3 residues: CAIGQGHYGYTF. The CDR3 DNA sequence: TGTGCCATTGGACAGGGGCATTATGGCTACACCTTC. V is TRBV2 and J is TRBJ1-2, with 9 bases fitting TRBD1. The CDR3 length is 12 residues. The ends lost 10 bases at V and 5 bases at J; junction bases unmatched: 5. Germline V gene lookup returns CDR1 SNHLY and CDR2 FYNNEI.

The rearrangement joins TRBV6-1 to TRBJ1-5; D ambiguous. This CDR3 region has 11 residues. Germline V gene lookup returns CDR1 MNHNS and CDR2 SASEGT. Trimming removed 6 bases at V and 4 bases at J, with 4 bases between. CDR3 loop: CASRENQPQHF. The CDR3 nucleotides are TGTGCCAGCAGGGAGAATCAGCCCCAGCATTTT.

This clone was seen just once. The chain couples TRBV15 to TRBJ1-2, with D hard to call. Trimming left V 1 base short and J 4 bases short, with 10 bases between. Germline CDR1 and CDR2: LNHNV and YYDKDF (reference sequence). This CDR3 comprises 14 residues. The CDR3 DNA is TGTGCCACCAGCAGAGCTGAGGGCGGCTATGGCTACACCTTC. Protein product: CATSRAEGGYGYTF.

A few counts support this clone. The chain is built from TRBV7-3 and TRBJ2-1; weak D call: TRBD2 (6 bases). Germline loops: CDR1 SGHTA, CDR2 FQGTGA. V lost 1 base and J lost 12, with 22 bases in between. This CDR3 region has 16 residues. This CDR3 reads CASSLNHMAGQAGQFF. The DNA of the CDR3 is TGTGCCAGCAGCTTAAATCATATGGCAGGACAAGCGGGGCAGTTCTTC.

The V call is TRBV27, the J call TRBJ2-3; 12 bases agree with TRBD2. In germline, CDR1 is MNHEY, CDR2 SMNVEV (reference sequence). The CDR3 extends over 16 amino acids. Trimming took 4 bases from V and 2 from J; bases not matched to a gene: 4. In DNA, the CDR3 is TGTGCCAGCAGTTCTTGGACTAGCGGGAACACAGATACGCAGTATTTT. Protein sequence: CASSSWTSGNTDTQYF.

The chain carries TRBV4-1 and TRBJ1-6; D is perhaps TRBD1 (6 bases). V was trimmed by 8 bases and J by 4 bases, leaving 12 bases between them. This CDR3 has 14 residues. Germline CDR1 is MGHRA and CDR2 is YSYEKL. The CDR3 protein is CASRGQSYNSPLHF. CDR3 nucleotides: TGCGCCAGCCGTGGACAGAGTTATAATTCACCCCTCCACTTT.

The rearrangement links TRBV19 to TRBJ2-7; D unclear. The CDR3 extends over 16 amino acids. V shed 5 bases and J shed 1 base, with 18 bases lying between them. Germline CDR1 is LNHDA and CDR2 is SQIVND (reference sequence). The DNA of the CDR3 is TGTGCCAGTAGTTCCCAAGGCCCCTCTTTTTCCTACGAGCAGTACTTC. Its protein is CASSSQGPSFSYEQYF.

J is TRBJ2-3 and V is TRBV6-1; the D is unclear. This CDR3 contains 11 residues. Trimming stripped 8 bases from V and 2 bases from J, with 5 bases between. Germline V gives CDR1 MNHNS, CDR2 SASEGT. CDR3 loop: CASLHTDTQYF. In DNA form, the CDR3 reads TGTGCCAGCCTACACACAGATACGCAGTATTTT.

The rearrangement links TRBV25-1 to TRBJ2-2, with 8 bases aligning to TRBD1. The V gene's germline CDR1 is MGHDK and CDR2 SYGVNS. Trimming took 6 bases from V and 7 from J; bases not matched to a gene: 16. This CDR3 is built from 17 residues. The CDR3 sequence: CASRDYEADRAHGELFF. CDR3 DNA: TGTGCCAGCAGGGACTACGAGGCGGACAGGGCCCACGGGGAGCTGTTTTTT.

The chain recombines TRBV5-1 with TRBJ2-3, with 11 bases matching TRBD2. V lost 6 bases to trimming and J lost 2 bases; unmatched junction nucleotides: 14. CDR3 length: 18 residues. Per the germline V gene, CDR1 is SGHRS and CDR2 is YFSETQ. This chain's CDR3 is CASKLAGGSPFFTDTQYF. Written as DNA, the CDR3 is TGCGCCAGCAAATTAGCGGGAGGGTCCCCATTCTTCACAGATACGCAGTATTTT.

This chain connects TRBV11-2 to TRBJ2-2; D uncertain. The CDR3 runs 16 residues. Germline lookup yields CDR1 SGHAT and CDR2 FQNNGV. Trimming removed 2 bases from V and 4 bases from J, with 14 bases in between. The CDR3 region is CASSLSPPQITGELFF. DNA for the CDR3: TGTGCCAGCAGCTTATCTCCCCCGCAGATCACCGGGGAGCTGTTTTTT. The variable domain in full, with the rest retrieved from reference TRBV11-2 and TRBJ2-2, is EAGVAQSPRYKIIEKRQSVAFWCNPISGHATLYWYQQILGQGPKLLIQFQNNGVVDDSQLPKDRFSAERLKGVDSTLKIQPAKLEDSAVYLCASSLSPPQITGELFFGEGSRLTVL.

This sequence joins TRBV11-2 and TRBJ1-3; D is ambiguous. The CDR3 is 11 amino acids. The V gene lost 2 bases and the J gene lost 6 bases, with 2 bases spanning the gap. Germline assignment: CDR1 SGHAT and CDR2 FQNNGV. Here the CDR3 DNA reads TGTGCCAGCAGCTTACAAAACACCATATATTTT. This encodes CASSLQNTIYF.

The chain links TRBV30 to TRBJ2-2; D is perhaps TRBD2 (6 bases). CDR1 and CDR2 from the germline V gene are GTSNPN and SVGIG (reference sequence). Trimming shortened V by 3 bases and J by 8 bases, and 13 bases separated the two germline ends. The CDR3 runs 13 residues. The CDR3 region has the DNA TGTGCCTGGAGGCTCGGTGCGGGGGGGGAGCTGTTTTTT. Amino acid sequence: CAWRLGAGGELFF.

The gene calls are TRBV15 and TRBJ2-1; D is unclear. Germline V CDR1 and CDR2: LNHNV, YYDKDF (reference sequence). CDR3 length: 14 amino acids. The V and J ends lost 0 bases and 8 bases respectively, with 11 bases between them. CDR3 bases: TGTGCCACCAGCAGAGATAAGGACCGGCATGAGCAGTTCTTC. Its protein product is CATSRDKDRHEQFF.

The chain has TRBV2 and TRBJ1-5; no definite D call. Germline CDR1 and CDR2: SNHLY and FYNNEI. CDR3 length equals 14 residues. V gave up 5 bases and J gave up 0 bases, with 8 bases separating them. The CDR3 here is CASSTDTSNQPQHF. In DNA form, the CDR3 reads TGTGCCAGCAGTACCGACACTAGCAATCAGCCCCAGCATTTT.